These T cell receptor beta chains were read from a single sample in a study of T cell responses to AZD1222 COVID-19 vaccine. The protocol was immunoSEQ multiplex PCR, while the TCRdb copy is restricted to in-frame clones and leaves out a portion. In the table there are approximately 130,000 clones, 80% to 90% of which are singletons. This sample comprised peripheral blood, obtained on day 0 of AZD1222 vaccination. These receptors all stem from an adult in good health. Both conserved end residues are part of each CDR3. A D gene is named only where the DNA matches it firmly.

j_call | v_call | d_call | cdr3_aa
TRBJ1-2 | TRBV4-3 | NA | CASSQDERLYGYTF
TRBJ2-1 | TRBV24-1 | TRBD2 | CATSVHVGGGTGDEQFF
TRBJ2-1 | TRBV7-8 | TRBD2 | CASSQGLVSSYNEQFF
TRBJ2-1 | TRBV11-3 | NA | CASSSQGYEQFF
TRBJ2-7 | TRBV27 | NA | CASSPRVGQPRGYEQYF
TRBJ2-3 | TRBV7-3 | TRBD2 | CASSSNGWRESPDTQYF
TRBJ2-5 | TRBV18 | NA | CASSPLGAETQYF
TRBJ1-6 | TRBV9 | NA | CASSASRWGGVNSPLHF
TRBJ2-3 | TRBV7-2 | TRBD2 | CASSSGGDTQYF
TRBJ2-1 | TRBV7-9 | TRBD2 | CASSLGSRTSGMNEQFF
TRBJ2-1 | TRBV4-3 | TRBD2 | CASSQDSGLVHNEQFF
TRBJ2-7 | TRBV25-1 | TRBD1 | CASSELGQSYEQYF
TRBJ2-1 | TRBV10-3 | TRBD1 | CAISEARTGERNEQFF
TRBJ1-5 | TRBV30 | NA | CAWSRGDDQPQHF
TRBJ1-2 | TRBV27 | NA | CASSLSLTDYGYTF
TRBJ2-7 | TRBV28 | NA | CASKPHITYEQYF
TRBJ2-1 | TRBV5-1 | TRBD1 | CASSLGQGDYNEQFF
TRBJ1-5 | TRBV6-6 | NA | CASSTQGPTDQPQHF
TRBJ1-6 | TRBV6-4 | NA | CASSIQGSYNSPLHF
TRBJ1-1 | TRBV19 | NA | CASRLRTVLNTEAFF
TRBJ2-3 | TRBV4-2 | TRBD2 | CASSQVAQRGVTDTQYF
TRBJ2-1 | TRBV3-1/TRBV3-2 | TRBD2 | CASSPGLAGGSLHHNEQFF
TRBJ2-3 | TRBV4-3 | TRBD2 | CASSLGLAGGTDTQYF
TRBJ1-4 | TRBV7-9 | NA | CASSRYSPGTNEKLFF
TRBJ1-1 | TRBV7-2 | TRBD1 | CASSPGGSNTEAFF
TRBJ2-3 | TRBV18 | TRBD2 | CASSPSSGITDTQYF
TRBJ1-1 | TRBV5-1 | TRBD1 | CASSVTGRDTEAFF